This TCR beta chain was profiled in a study of shared clonotypes between healthy human individuals. This CDR3 is built from 14 residues. The trim removed 10 bases at V and 7 bases at J, leaving 13 bases unmatched. Germline CDR1 reads LNHDA; CDR2 reads SQIVND (reference sequence). Sequencing was performed with immunoSEQ multiplex PCR; in TCRdb, only in-frame clones are kept and a portion is missing. The sample has 2 million to 2.5 million clones, 80% to 95% seen once; the top ten hold 0.36%. As for this clone: The antigen is unknown.

Study observations and caveats: Generation probabilities of non-shared clonotypes were lower (relative to those shared by all four donors).

The rearrangement links TRBV19 to TRBJ1-5; 7 bases map to TRBD1. Sequencing was done on a sample of naive CD4+ T cells from PBMCs. The subset is: CD45RA+ positively selected. This receptor was obtained from a young man in good health. Some clones in this sample may be carry-over from other donors' samples. The CDR3 region has the DNA TGTGCCACATTGTCCAGGGGGTTCGGACAGCCCCAGCATTTT. This sequence encodes CATLSRGFGQPQHF.